Below, 4 T cell receptor beta chains from the same sample are listed, as sequenced in a study of neoadjuvant nivolumab and ipilimumab in lung cancer. This table comes from immunoSEQ multiplex PCR, and its TCRdb copy is limited to in-frame clones, with some not included. The repertoire has 25,000 or so clones, 75% to 85% of them found once; the top ten carry around 5%. The sample in question was tumor tissue, obtained after neoadjuvant nivolumab, alone or with ipilimumab, at or shortly before surgery. The source is an adult with non-small cell lung cancer.

This sequence joins TRBV5-4 and TRBJ2-3, with 11 positions matching TRBD2. This CDR3 has 14 amino acids. CDR1 and CDR2 (germline): SGHNT, YYREEE (reference sequence). V trimming: 2 bases; J trimming: 9 bases; junction bases outside the gene matches: 5. CDR3 nucleotides: TGTGCCAGCAGCTTAGCTAGCGGGGGGCTCACGCAGTATTTT. As protein: CASSLASGGLTQYF. Full variable domain (outside the CDR3, taken from reference TRBV5-4 and TRBJ2-3): ETGVTQSPTHLIKTRGQQVTLRCSSQSGHNTVSWYQQALGQGPQFIFQYYREEENGRGNFPPRFSGLQFPNYSSELNVNALELDDSALYLCASSLASGGLTQYFGPGTRLTVL.

This chain uses TRBV6-1 with TRBJ1-2, with D perhaps matching TRBD1 (6 bases). V gave up 9 bases and J gave up 3 bases, with 20 bases separating them. This CDR3 spans 15 amino acids. Per the germline V gene, CDR1 is MNHNS and CDR2 is SASEGT. The CDR3 is CASKTYRAWDYGYTF. The CDR3 coding sequence is TGTGCCAGTAAAACCTACAGGGCTTGGGACTATGGCTACACCTTC.

The V and J genes are TRBV4-2 and TRBJ2-1; no clear D gene. CDR3 size: 16 residues. Between the trimmed V and J ends, which lost 5 bases and 3 bases, there was a span of 17 bases. Germline values: CDR1 LGHNA, CDR2 YNFKEQ. The CDR3: CASSSRSGPLYNEQFF. In DNA, the CDR3 is TGTGCCAGCAGCTCAAGGTCCGGACCGCTCTACAATGAGCAGTTCTTC.

The chain is built from TRBV7-8 and TRBJ2-7, with D perhaps matching TRBD2 (5 bases). CDR1 and CDR2 from the germline V gene are SGHVS and FQNEAQ. V was cut by 2 bases and J by 2 bases, with 13 bases left in between. This CDR3 has 15 residues. CDR3 DNA: TGTGCCAGCAGCTTATCGACTTACGGGGCCTACGAGCAGTACTTC. Its protein product is CASSLSTYGAYEQYF.